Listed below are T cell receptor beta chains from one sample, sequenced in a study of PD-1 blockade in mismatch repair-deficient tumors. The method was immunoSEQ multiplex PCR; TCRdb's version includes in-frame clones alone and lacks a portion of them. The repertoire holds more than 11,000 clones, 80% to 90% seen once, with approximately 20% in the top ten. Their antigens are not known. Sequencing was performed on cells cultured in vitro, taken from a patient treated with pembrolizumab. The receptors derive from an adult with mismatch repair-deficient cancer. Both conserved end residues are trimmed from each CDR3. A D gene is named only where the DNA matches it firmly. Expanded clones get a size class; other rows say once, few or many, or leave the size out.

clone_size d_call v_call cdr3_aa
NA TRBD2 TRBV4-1 ASSLLLAGGGGAYEQY
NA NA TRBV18 ASSGRNTEAF
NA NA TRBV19 ASSMGAAGELF
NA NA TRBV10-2 ASSESQRLLYEQY
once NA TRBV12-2 ASRLEGRLNEKLF
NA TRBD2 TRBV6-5 ASLPLAETPETQY
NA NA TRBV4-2 ASSQDPQGDTEAF
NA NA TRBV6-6 ASSDYQETQY
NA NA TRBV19 ASSITGFYQPQH
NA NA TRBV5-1 ASSLSGAYNEQF
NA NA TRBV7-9 ASSLSDGNYGYT
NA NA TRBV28 ASSQGNRNQPQH
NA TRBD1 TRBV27 ASSRPGQTSYEQY
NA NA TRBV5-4 ARRGASGELF
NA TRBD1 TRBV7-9 ASSSTGGNTEAF
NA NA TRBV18 ASSPRQGGNTEAF